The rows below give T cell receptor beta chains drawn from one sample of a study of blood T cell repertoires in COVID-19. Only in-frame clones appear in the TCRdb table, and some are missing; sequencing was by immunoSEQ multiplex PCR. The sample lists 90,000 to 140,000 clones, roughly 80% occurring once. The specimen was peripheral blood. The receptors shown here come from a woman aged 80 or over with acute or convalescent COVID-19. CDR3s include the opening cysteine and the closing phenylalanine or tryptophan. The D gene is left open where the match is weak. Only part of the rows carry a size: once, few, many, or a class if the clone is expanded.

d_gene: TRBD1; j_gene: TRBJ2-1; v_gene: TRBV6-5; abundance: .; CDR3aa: CASSSGQGFYNEQFF; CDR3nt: TGTGCCAGCAGTAGCGGACAGGGGTTCTACAATGAGCAGTTCTTC
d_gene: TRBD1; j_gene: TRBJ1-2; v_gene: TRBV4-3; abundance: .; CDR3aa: CASSPRQGLGYTF; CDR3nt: TGCGCCAGCAGCCCTAGACAGGGGTTGGGCTACACCTTC
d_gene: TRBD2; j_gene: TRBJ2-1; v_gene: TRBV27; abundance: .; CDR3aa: CASSMTSRTYNEQFF; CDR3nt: TGTGCCAGCTCCATGACTAGCCGCACCTACAATGAGCAGTTCTTC
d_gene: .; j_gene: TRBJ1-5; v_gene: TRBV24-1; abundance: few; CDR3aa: CATSDHTANSNQPQHF; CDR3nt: TGTGCCACCAGTGATCATACAGCTAATAGCAATCAGCCCCAGCATTTT
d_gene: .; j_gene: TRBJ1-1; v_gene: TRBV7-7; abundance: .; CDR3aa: CASSLSPGTEAFF; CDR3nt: TGTGCCAGCAGCTTATCTCCGGGCACTGAAGCTTTCTTT
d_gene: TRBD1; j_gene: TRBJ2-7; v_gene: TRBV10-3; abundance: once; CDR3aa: CATKTGYEQYF; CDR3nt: TGTGCCACCAAGACAGGGTACGAGCAGTACTTC
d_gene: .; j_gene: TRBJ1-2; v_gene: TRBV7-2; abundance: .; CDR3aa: CASSLERYGYTF; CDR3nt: TGTGCCAGCAGCTTAGAGCGTTATGGCTACACCTTC
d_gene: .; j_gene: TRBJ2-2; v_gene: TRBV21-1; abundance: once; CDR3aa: CASSHHGFAGVIYGGELFF; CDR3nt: TGTGCCAGCAGCCACCACGGGTTCGCGGGAGTAATCTACGGCGGGGAGCTGTTTTTT
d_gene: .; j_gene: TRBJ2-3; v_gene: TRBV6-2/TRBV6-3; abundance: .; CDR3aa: CASSYSLGAADTQYF; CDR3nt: TGTGCCAGCAGTTACTCACTAGGAGCCGCAGATACGCAGTATTTT
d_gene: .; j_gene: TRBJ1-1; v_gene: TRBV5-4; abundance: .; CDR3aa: CASSYSGANTEAFF; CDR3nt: TGTGCCAGCAGTTATTCGGGAGCTAACACTGAAGCTTTCTTT
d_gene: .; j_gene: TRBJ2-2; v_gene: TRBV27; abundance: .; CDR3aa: CASSPRLTGELFF; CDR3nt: TGTGCCAGCAGCCCCCGTCTCACCGGGGAGCTGTTTTTT
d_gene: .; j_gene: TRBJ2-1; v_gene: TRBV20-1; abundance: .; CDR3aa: CSARFDEQFF; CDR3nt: TGCAGTGCTAGGTTCGATGAGCAGTTCTTC
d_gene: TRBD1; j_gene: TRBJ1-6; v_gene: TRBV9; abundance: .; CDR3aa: CASSTAGGQGGSPLHF; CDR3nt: TGTGCCAGCAGCACCGCGGGGGGACAGGGGGGCTCACCCCTCCACTTT
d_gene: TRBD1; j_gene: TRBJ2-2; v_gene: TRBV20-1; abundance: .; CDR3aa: CSASRQGPGTGELFF; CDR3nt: TGCAGTGCGAGTCGACAGGGCCCCGGGACCGGGGAGCTGTTTTTT
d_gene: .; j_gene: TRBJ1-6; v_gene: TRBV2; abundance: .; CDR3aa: CASSDQRDSPLHF; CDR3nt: TGTGCCAGCAGTGACCAGCGGGATTCACCCCTCCACTTT
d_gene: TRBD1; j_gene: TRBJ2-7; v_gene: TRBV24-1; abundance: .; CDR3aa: CATSDSTGNSYEQYF; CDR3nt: TGTGCCACCAGTGATTCGACAGGGAACTCCTACGAGCAGTACTTC
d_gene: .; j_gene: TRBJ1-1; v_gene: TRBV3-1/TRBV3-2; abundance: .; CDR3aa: CASSRQWDTEAFF; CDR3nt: TGTGCCAGCAGTCGACAGTGGGACACTGAAGCTTTCTTT
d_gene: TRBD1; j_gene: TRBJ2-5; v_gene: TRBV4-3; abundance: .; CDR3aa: CASSSGTGGEATQYF; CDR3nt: TGCGCCAGCAGCTCCGGGACAGGGGGCGAGGCGACCCAGTACTTC
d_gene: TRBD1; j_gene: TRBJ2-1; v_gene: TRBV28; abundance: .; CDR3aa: CASSLSGTGKVNEQFF; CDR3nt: TGTGCCAGCAGTTTATCCGGGACAGGGAAGGTCAATGAGCAGTTCTTC
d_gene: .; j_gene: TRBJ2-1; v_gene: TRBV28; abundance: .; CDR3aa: CASSFDSYNEQFF; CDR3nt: TGTGCCAGCAGTTTCGACAGCTACAATGAGCAGTTCTTC
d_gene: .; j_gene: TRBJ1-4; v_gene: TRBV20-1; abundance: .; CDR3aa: CSASGQGGTNEKLFF; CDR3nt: TGCAGTGCTAGTGGTCAGGGCGGAACTAATGAAAAACTGTTTTTT
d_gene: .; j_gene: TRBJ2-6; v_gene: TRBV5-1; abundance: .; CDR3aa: CASSAVVSGANVLTF; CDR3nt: TGCGCCAGCAGCGCGGTGGTCTCTGGGGCCAACGTCCTGACTTTC
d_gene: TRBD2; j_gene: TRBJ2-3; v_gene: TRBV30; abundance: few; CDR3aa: CAWSVKLAGSGTDTQYF; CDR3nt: TGTGCCTGGAGTGTAAAGCTAGCGGGATCGGGCACAGATACGCAGTATTTT
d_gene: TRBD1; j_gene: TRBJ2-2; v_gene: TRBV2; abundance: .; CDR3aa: CASSARQGGTGELFF; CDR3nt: TGTGCCAGCAGTGCTCGACAGGGGGGGACCGGGGAGCTGTTTTTT
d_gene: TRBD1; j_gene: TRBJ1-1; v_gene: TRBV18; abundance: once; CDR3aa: CASSQDRDTEAFF; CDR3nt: TGTGCCAGCTCACAAGACAGGGACACTGAAGCTTTCTTT
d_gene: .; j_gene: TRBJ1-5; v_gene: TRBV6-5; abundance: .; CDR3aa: CASRTGQGQPQHF; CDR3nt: TGTGCCAGCAGGACAGGCCAGGGTCAGCCCCAGCATTTT
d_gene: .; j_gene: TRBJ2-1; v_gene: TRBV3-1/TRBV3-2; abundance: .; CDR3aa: CASSHRGNEQFF; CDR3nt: TGTGCCAGCAGCCACAGGGGTAATGAGCAGTTCTTC
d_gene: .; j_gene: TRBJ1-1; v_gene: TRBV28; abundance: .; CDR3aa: CASRGQLNTEAFF; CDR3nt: TGTGCCAGCAGAGGACAACTTAACACTGAAGCTTTCTTT